These 6 T cell receptor beta chains came from one sample sequenced in a study of blood T cell repertoires in COVID-19. The method was immunoSEQ multiplex PCR; TCRdb's version includes in-frame clones alone and lacks a portion of them. The table has just over 65,000 clones, approximately 90% seen once. The sample taken for sequencing was peripheral blood. The receptors derive from a young man with acute or convalescent COVID-19.

This chain uses TRBV7-8 with TRBJ2-1; 7 nucleotides align to TRBD1. Germline CDR1 reads SGHVS; CDR2 reads FQNEAQ. This CDR3 is built from 15 residues. Trimming removed 7 bases from V and 3 bases from J; junction bases left unmatched: 9. CDR3 loop: CASIPRDRNYNEQFF. Here the CDR3 DNA reads TGTGCCAGCATCCCCCGGGACAGAAACTACAATGAGCAGTTCTTC.

This chain connects TRBV10-1 to TRBJ2-1, with 9 bases that match TRBD2. The CDR3 runs 13 residues. The ends lost 6 bases at V and 9 bases at J; junction bases unmatched: 6. From germline, CDR1 is WNHNN and CDR2 SYGVQD (reference sequence). CDR3: CASSSGTSSEQFF. The CDR3 DNA is TGCGCCAGCAGCTCCGGGACTAGCTCTGAGCAGTTCTTC.

This chain joins TRBV6-5 and TRBJ2-7, with 12 bases aligning to TRBD2. The CDR3 length is 14 residues. The germline CDR1 and CDR2 sequences are MNHEY and SVGAGI. Trimming at V came to 5 bases and at J to 2 bases, leaving 1 base not matched to a gene. This chain's CDR3 is CASSLAGGPYEQYF. The CDR3 region has the DNA TGTGCCAGCAGTCTAGCGGGAGGGCCCTACGAGCAGTACTTC.

The chain recombines TRBV5-1 with TRBJ2-7; D might be TRBD2 (6 bases). Per germline, CDR1 SGHRS and CDR2 YFSETQ. Trimming removed 0 bases at V and 6 bases at J, with 16 bases between. The CDR3 has 15 amino acids. CDR3 amino acids: CASSLAGEKDLEQYF. Here the CDR3 DNA reads TGCGCCAGCAGCTTGGCGGGGGAGAAGGATCTCGAGCAGTACTTC.

As regards this clone: Additional DNA sequences in this sample encode the identical CDR3. The V gene is TRBV9, the J gene TRBJ2-7, with D possibly TRBD1 on 5 matching bases. Germline CDR1 is SGDLS and CDR2 is YYNGEE. V lost 3 bases and J lost 0, with 7 bases in between. The CDR3 covers 13 residues. The CDR3 protein is CASSGTSSYEQYF. The CDR3 DNA follows: TGTGCCAGCAGCGGGACATCCTCCTACGAGCAGTACTTC.

This clone was picked up one time. This chain uses TRBV2 with TRBJ2-1, with 9 bases identical to TRBD2. Per the germline V gene, CDR1 is SNHLY and CDR2 is FYNNEI. J gave up 1 base and V 4 bases, and 2 bases lay outside the gene matches. CDR3 length: 15 amino acids. In nucleotides, the CDR3 is TGTGCCAGCAGTGGCAGCGGGGGGTCCTACAATGAGCAGTTCTTC. It specifies CASSGSGGSYNEQFF.